This T cell receptor (beta chain) stems from a study of T cell changes during pregnancy in multiple sclerosis. Generated by immunoSEQ multiplex PCR, the TCRdb table keeps only in-frame clones and is missing some. The table includes 90,000 or so clones, 75% to 95% detected once. This CDR3 is 16 amino acids long. Trimming removed 0 bases from V and 7 bases from J; junction bases left unmatched: 7. The germline V gene has CDR1 SGHRS and CDR2 YFSETQ. The sequenced sample was peripheral blood, obtained in the first trimester of pregnancy. The V gene is TRBV5-1, the J gene TRBJ2-1; 10 bases fit TRBD2. The clonotype comes from a female donor in good health, enrolled as a control in a pregnancy study. As DNA, the CDR3 is TGCGCCAGCAGCTTGGCGAGCGGGGGGGTCGATAATGAGCAGTTCTTC. Amino acids: CASSLASGGVDNEQFF.